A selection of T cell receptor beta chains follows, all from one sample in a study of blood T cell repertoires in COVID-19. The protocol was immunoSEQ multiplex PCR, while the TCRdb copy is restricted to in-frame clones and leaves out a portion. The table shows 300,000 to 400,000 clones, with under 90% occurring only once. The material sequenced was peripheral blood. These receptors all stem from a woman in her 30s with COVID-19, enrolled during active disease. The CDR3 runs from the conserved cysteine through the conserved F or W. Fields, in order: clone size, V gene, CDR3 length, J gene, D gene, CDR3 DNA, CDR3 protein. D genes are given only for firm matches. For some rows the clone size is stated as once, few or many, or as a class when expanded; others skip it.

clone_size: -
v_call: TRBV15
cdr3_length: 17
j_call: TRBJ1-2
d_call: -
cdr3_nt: TGTGCCACCAGCAGAGATGCGGGGCAACGGATCCCCTATGGCTACACCTTC
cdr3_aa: CATSRDAGQRIPYGYTF

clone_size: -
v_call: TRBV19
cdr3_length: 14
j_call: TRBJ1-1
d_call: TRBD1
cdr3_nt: TGTGCCAGTAGCCTGGACAGGGTTAAAACTGAAGCTTTCTTT
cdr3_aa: CASSLDRVKTEAFF

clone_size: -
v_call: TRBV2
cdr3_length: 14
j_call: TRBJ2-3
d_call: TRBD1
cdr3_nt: TGTGCCAGTAGACCGGGACAGAACACAGATACGCAGTATTTT
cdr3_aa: CASRPGQNTDTQYF

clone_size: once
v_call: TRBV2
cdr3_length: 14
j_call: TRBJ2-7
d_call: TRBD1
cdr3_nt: TGTGCCAGCAGTGCGGGACAGATCTCCTACGAGCAGTACTTC
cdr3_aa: CASSAGQISYEQYF

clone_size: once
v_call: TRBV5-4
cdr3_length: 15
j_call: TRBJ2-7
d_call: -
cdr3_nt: TGTGCCAGCAGCTTGAGGGCGGGGTTAAGCGGCGAGCAGTACTTC
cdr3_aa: CASSLRAGLSGEQYF

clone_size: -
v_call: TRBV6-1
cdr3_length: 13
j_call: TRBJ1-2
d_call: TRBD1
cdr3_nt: TGTGCCAGCAGTGAGATAGGGGGCCTGGGCTACACCTTC
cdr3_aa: CASSEIGGLGYTF

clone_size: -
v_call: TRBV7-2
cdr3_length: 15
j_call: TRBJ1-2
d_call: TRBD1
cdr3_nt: TGTGCCAGCAGCTTAGATGGGACAGGGGGTCGTGGCCACACCTTC
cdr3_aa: CASSLDGTGGRGHTF

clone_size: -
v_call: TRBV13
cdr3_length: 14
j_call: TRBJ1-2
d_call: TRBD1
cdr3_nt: TGTGCCAGCAGCTTGAAACAGGGGGCGACTGGCTACACCTTC
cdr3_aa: CASSLKQGATGYTF

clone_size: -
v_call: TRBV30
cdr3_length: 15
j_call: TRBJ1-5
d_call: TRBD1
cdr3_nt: TGTGCCTGGAGAACCGGACAGGGTAGCGATCAGCCCCAGCATTTT
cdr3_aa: CAWRTGQGSDQPQHF

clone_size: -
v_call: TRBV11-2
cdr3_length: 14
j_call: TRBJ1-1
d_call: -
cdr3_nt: TGTGCCAGCAGCTGGACAGACTTGAACACTGAAGCTTTCTTT
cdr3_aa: CASSWTDLNTEAFF

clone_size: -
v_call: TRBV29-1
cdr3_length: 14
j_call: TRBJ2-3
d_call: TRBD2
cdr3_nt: TGCAGCGTGCAGACTAGCGGAAGCACAGATACGCAGTATTTT
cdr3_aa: CSVQTSGSTDTQYF

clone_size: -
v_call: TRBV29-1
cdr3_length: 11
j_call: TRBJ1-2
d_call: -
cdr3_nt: TGCAGCGTTCCAATCAGGGGCGGCTACACCTTC
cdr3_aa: CSVPIRGGYTF

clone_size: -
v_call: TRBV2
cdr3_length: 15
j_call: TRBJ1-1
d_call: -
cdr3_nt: TGTGCCAGCAATTTCGGGGGAGGACGGGGCACTGAAGCTTTCTTT
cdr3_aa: CASNFGGGRGTEAFF

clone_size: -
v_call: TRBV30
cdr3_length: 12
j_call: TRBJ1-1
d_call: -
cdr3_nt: TGTGCCTGGAGTCGACTCGTAGGTGAAGCTTTCTTT
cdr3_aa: CAWSRLVGEAFF

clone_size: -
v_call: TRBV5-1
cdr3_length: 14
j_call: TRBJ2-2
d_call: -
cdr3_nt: TGCGCCAGCAGCCGCGGGCCACTCGACGGGGAGCTGTTTTTT
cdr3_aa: CASSRGPLDGELFF

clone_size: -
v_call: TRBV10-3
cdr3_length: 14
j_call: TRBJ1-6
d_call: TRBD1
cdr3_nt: TGTGCCATCAGGACGGGACAGGGAGGTTCACCCCTCCACTTT
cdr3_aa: CAIRTGQGGSPLHF

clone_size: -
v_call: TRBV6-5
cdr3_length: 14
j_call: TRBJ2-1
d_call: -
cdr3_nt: TGTGCCAGCAGTTACTCCCATTTTCAGGAAGAGCAGTTCTTC
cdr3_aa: CASSYSHFQEEQFF

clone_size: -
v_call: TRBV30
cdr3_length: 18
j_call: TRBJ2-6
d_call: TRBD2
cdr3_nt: TGTGCCTGGAGTGAGGCTAGCGGCTACGACTCTGGGGCCAACGTCCTGACTTTC
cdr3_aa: CAWSEASGYDSGANVLTF

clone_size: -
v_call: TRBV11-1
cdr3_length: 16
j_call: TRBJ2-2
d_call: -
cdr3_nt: TGTGCCAGCAGCTTATTCGAGGGAACGAACACCGGGGAGCTGTTTTTT
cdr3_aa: CASSLFEGTNTGELFF

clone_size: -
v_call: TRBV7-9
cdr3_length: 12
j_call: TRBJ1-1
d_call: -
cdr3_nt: TGTGCCAGCAGTTATGTTAGCACTGAAGCTTTCTTT
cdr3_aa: CASSYVSTEAFF

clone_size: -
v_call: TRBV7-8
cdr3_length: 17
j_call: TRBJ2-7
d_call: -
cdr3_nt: TGTGCCAGCAGCTTATTTTCGAGCGGGCATCTCTCCTACGAGCAGTACTTC
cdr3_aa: CASSLFSSGHLSYEQYF

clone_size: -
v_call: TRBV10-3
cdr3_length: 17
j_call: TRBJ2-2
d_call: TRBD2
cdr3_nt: TGTGCCATCAGTGAATGGGGACTAGCGGGAGACACCGGGGAGCTGTTTTTT
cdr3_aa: CAISEWGLAGDTGELFF

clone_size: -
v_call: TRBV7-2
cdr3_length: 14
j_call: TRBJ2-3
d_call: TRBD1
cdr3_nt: TGTGCCAGCAGCTTACAGTACAGGGGAGATACGCAGTATTTT
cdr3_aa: CASSLQYRGDTQYF

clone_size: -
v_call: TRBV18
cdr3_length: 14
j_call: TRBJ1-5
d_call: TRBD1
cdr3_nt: TGTGCCAGCTCCCAGGGGACAGGGAATCAGCCCCAGCATTTT
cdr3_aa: CASSQGTGNQPQHF

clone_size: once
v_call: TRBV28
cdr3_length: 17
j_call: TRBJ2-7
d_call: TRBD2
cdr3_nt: TGTGCCAGCAGTTCCCTCATAGCGGGAGGCTCTTTTTACGAGCAGTACTTC
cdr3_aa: CASSSLIAGGSFYEQYF

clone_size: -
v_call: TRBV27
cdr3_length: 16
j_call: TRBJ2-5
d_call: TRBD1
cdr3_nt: TGTGCCAGCAGTTTATACGGGACAGGGGCCCAAGAGACCCAGTACTTC
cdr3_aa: CASSLYGTGAQETQYF

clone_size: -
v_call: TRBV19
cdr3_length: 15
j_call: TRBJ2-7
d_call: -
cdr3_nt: TGTGCCAGTAGTAGTACGCCCTCAACATCCTACGAGCAGTACTTC
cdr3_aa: CASSSTPSTSYEQYF

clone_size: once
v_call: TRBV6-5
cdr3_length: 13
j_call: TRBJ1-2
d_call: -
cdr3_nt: TGTGCCAGCAGTTACTCGGCGGACACTGGCTACACCTTC
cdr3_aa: CASSYSADTGYTF

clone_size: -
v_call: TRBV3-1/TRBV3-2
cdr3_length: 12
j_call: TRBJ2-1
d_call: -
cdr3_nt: TGTGCCAGCAGCCAACGACGGACAGAGCAGTTCTTC
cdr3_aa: CASSQRRTEQFF

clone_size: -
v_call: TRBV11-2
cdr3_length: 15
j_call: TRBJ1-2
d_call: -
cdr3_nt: TGTGCCAGCAGCTTTACAGGGACCTCAGAATATGGCTACACCTTC
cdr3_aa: CASSFTGTSEYGYTF

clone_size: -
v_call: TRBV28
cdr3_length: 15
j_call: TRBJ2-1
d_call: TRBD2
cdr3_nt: TGTGCCAGCAGTGAGACTAGCGGGATGAACAATGAGCAGTTCTTC
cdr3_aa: CASSETSGMNNEQFF

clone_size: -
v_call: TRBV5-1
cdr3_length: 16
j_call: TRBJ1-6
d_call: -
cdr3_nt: TGCGCCAGCAGCCGCGACATGAGCTCCTATAATTCACCCCTCCACTTT
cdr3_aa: CASSRDMSSYNSPLHF

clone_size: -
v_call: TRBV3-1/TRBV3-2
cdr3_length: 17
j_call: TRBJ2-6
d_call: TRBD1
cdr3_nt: TGTGCCAGCAGCTCCCGGGACAGGGGGCTTGGGGCCAACGTCCTGACTTTC
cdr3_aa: CASSSRDRGLGANVLTF

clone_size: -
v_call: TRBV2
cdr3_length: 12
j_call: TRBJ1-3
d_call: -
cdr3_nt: TGTGCCAGCAGTGCGGGGGACAACACCATATATTTT
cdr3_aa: CASSAGDNTIYF

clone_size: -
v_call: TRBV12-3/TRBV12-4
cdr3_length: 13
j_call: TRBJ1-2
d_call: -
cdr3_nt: TGTGCCAGCAGCCCTCGGGATAACTATGGCTACACCTTC
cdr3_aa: CASSPRDNYGYTF

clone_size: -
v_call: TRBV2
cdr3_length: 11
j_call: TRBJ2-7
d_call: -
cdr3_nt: TGTGCCAGCAGTGACTTCTACGAGCAGTACTTC
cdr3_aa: CASSDFYEQYF

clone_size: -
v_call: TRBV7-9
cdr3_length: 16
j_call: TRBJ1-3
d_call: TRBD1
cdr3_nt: TGTGCCAGCAGCATCCGGGACAGGGGTTATGGAAACACCATATATTTT
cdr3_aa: CASSIRDRGYGNTIYF

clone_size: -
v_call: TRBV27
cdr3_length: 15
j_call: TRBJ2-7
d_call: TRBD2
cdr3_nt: TGTGCCAGCAGTTTCGGACTAGCGGGGTCCTACGAGCAGTACTTC
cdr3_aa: CASSFGLAGSYEQYF

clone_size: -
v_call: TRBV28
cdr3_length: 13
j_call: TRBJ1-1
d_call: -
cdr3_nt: TGTGCCAGCGTTGGGGGCATGAACACTGAAGCTTTCTTT
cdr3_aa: CASVGGMNTEAFF

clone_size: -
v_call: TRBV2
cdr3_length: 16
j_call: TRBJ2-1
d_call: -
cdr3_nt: TGTGCCAGCAAAGCGTCCCTAGCGCTCTCCTACAATGAGCAGTTCTTC
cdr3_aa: CASKASLALSYNEQFF

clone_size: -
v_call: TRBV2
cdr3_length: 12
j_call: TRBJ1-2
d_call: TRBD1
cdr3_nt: TGTGCCAGCAATCAGGGGGCGGATGGCTACACCTTC
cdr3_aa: CASNQGADGYTF

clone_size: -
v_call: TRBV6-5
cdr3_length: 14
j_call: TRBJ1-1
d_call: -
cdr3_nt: TGTGCCAGCAGTTACTCTTTCCAGGGCACTGAAGCTTTCTTT
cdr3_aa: CASSYSFQGTEAFF

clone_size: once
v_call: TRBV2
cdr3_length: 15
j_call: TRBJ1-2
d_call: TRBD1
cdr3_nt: TGTGCCAGCAGAGTGGAGACAGGGAATAACTATGGCTACACCTTC
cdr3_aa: CASRVETGNNYGYTF